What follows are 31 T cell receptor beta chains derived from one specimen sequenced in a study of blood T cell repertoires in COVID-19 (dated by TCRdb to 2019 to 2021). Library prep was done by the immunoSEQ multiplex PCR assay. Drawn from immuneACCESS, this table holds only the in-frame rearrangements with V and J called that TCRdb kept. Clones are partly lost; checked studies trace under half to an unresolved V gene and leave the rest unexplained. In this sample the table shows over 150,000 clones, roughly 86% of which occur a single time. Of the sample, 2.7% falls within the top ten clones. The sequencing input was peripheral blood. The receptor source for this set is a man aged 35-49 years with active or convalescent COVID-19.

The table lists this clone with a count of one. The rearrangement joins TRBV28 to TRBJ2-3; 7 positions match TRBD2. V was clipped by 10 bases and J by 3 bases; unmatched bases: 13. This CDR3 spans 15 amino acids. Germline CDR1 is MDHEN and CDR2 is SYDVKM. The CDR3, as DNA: TGTGCCATCAAAAGGCCAGGGCGGGGGACAGATACGCAGTATTTT. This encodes CAIKRPGRGTDTQYF.

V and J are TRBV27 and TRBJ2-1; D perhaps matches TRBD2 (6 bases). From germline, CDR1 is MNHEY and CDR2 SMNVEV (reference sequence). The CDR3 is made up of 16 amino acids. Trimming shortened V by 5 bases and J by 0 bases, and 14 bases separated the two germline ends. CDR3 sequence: CASSPSLASSYNEQFF. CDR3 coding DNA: TGTGCCAGCAGTCCCTCACTAGCCAGCTCCTACAATGAGCAGTTCTTC.

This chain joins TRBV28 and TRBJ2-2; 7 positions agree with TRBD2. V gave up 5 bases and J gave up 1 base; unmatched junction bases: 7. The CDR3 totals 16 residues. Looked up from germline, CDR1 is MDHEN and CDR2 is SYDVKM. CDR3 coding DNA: TGTGCCAGCAGTCCCTGGGGGGGGAGGAACACCGGGGAGCTGTTTTTT. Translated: CASSPWGGRNTGELFF.

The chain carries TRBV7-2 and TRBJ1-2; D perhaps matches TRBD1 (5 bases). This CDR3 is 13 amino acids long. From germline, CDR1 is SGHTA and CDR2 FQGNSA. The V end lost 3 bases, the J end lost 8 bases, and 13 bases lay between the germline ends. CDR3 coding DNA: TGTGCCAGCAGCTTTACCAGGGCAGGAGGCTACACCTTC. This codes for CASSFTRAGGYTF.

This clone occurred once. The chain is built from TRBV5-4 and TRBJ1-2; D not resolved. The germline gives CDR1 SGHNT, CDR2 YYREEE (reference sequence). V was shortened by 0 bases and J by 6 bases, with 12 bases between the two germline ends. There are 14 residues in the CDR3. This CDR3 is CASSLDSGRNGYTF. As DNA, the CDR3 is TGTGCCAGCAGCTTGGACTCGGGTAGAAATGGCTACACCTTC.

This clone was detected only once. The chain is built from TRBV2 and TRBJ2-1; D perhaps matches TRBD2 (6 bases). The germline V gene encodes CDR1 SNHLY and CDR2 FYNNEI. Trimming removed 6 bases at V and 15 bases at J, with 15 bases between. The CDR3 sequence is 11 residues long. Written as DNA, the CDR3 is TGTGCCAGCAGGTGGGACGGGGGAACGTTCTTC. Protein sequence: CASRWDGGTFF. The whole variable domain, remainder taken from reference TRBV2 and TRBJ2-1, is EPEVTQTPSHQVTQMGQEVILRCVPISNHLYFYWYRQILGQKVEFLVSFYNNEISEKSEIFDDQFSVERPDGSNFTLKIRSTKLEDSAMYFCASRWDGGTFFGPGTRLTVL.

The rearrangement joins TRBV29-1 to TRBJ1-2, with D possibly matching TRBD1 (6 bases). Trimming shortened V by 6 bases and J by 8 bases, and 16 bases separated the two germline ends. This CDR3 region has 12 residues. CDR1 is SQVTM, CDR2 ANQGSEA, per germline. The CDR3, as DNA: TGCAGCGTCGACGGGACAACTGGCGGCTACACCTTC. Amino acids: CSVDGTTGGYTF.

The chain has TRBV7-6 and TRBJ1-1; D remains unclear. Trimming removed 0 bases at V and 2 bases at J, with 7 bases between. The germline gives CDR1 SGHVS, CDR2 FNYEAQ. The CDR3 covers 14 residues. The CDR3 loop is CASSLATTNTEAFF. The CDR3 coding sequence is TGTGCCAGCAGCTTAGCGACTACTAACACTGAAGCTTTCTTT.

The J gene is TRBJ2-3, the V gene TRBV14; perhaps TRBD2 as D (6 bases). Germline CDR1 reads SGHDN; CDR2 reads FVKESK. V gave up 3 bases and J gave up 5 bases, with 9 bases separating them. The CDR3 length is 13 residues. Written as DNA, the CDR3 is TGTGCCAGCAGCCACAAGGGAGGAGATACGCAGTATTTT. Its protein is CASSHKGGDTQYF. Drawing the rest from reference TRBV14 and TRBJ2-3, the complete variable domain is EAGVTQFPSHSVIEKGQTVTLRCDPISGHDNLYWYRRVMGKEIKFLLHFVKESKQDESGMPNNRFLAERTGGTYSTLKVQPAELEDSGVYFCASSHKGGDTQYFGPGTRLTVL.

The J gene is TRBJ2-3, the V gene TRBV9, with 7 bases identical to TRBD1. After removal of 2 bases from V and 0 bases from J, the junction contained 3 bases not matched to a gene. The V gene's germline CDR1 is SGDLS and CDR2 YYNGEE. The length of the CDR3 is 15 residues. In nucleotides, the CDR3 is TGTGCCAGCAGCGTTACAGGGGTGAGCACAGATACGCAGTATTTT. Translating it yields CASSVTGVSTDTQYF.

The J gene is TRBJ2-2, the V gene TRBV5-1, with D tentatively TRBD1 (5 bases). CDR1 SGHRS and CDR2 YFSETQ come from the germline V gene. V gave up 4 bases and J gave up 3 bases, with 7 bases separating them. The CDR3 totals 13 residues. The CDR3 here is CASSLQDTGELFF. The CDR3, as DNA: TGCGCCAGCAGCCTACAGGACACCGGGGAGCTGTTTTTT. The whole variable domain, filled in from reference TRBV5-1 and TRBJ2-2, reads KAGVTQTPRYLIKTRGQQVTLSCSPISGHRSVSWYQQTPGQGLQFLFEYFSETQRNKGNFPGRFSGRQFSNSRSEMNVSTLELGDSALYLCASSLQDTGELFFGEGSRLTVL.

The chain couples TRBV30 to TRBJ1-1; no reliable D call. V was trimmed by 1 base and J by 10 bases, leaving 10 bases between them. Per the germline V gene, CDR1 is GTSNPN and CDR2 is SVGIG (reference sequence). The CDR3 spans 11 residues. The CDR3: CAWSAEEIAFF. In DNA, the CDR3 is TGTGCCTGGAGTGCGGAGGAAATAGCTTTCTTT.

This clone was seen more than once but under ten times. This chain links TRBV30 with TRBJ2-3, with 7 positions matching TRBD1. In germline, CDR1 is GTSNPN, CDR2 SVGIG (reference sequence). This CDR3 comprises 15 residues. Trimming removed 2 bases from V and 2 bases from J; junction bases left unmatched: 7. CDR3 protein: CAWSIPGQTTDTQYF. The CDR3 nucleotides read TGTGCCTGGAGTATACCGGGACAGACCACAGATACGCAGTATTTT.

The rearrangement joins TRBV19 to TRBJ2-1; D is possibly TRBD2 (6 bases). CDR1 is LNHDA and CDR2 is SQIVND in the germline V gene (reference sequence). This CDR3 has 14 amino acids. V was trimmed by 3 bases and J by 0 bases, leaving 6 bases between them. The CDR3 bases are TGTGCCAGTAGTATCGGGGGCTCCTACAATGAGCAGTTCTTC. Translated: CASSIGGSYNEQFF.

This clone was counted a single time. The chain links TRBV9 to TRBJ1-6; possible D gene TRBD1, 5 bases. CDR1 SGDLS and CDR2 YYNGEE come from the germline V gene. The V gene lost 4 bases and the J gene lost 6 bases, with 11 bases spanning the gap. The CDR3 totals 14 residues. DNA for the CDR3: TGTGCCAGCAGCTCCCGGGGGGGTAATTCACCCCTCCACTTT. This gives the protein CASSSRGGNSPLHF.

The CDR3 is CASRFGRATNEKLFF. As DNA, the CDR3 is TGTGCCAGCAGGTTCGGGAGAGCAACTAATGAAAAACTGTTTTTT. J is TRBJ1-4 and V is TRBV28; D call uncertain. V shed 6 bases and J shed 0 bases, with 11 bases lying between them. The CDR3 is made up of 15 amino acids. Germline assignment: CDR1 MDHEN and CDR2 SYDVKM.

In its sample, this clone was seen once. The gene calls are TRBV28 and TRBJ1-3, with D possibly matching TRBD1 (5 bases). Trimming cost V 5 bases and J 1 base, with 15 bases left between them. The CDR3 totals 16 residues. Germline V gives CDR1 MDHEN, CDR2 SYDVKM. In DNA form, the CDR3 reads TGTGCCAGCAGTCGCCCTCAGGGACTATCTGGAAACACCATATATTTT. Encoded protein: CASSRPQGLSGNTIYF.

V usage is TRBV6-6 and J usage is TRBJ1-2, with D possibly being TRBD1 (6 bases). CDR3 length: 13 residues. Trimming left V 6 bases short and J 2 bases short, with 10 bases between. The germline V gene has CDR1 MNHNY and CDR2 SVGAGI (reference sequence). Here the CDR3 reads CASSRQGNYGYTF. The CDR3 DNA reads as TGTGCCAGCAGCCGGCAGGGGAACTATGGCTACACCTTC.

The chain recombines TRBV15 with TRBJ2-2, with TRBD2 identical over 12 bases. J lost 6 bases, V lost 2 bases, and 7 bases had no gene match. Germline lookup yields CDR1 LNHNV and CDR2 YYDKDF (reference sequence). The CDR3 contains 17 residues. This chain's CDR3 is CATSRLTSGGLAGELFF. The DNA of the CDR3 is TGTGCCACCAGCAGACTGACTAGCGGGGGCCTCGCCGGGGAGCTGTTTTTT.

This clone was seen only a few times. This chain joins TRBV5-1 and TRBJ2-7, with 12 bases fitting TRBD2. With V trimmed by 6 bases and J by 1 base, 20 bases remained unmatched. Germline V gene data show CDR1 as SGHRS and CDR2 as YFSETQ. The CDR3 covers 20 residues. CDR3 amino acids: CASTSEPTSSGGAVSYEQYF. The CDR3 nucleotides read TGCGCCAGCACCTCCGAACCTACATCTAGCGGGGGGGCCGTATCCTACGAGCAGTACTTC. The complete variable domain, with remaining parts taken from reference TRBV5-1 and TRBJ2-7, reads KAGVTQTPRYLIKTRGQQVTLSCSPISGHRSVSWYQQTPGQGLQFLFEYFSETQRNKGNFPGRFSGRQFSNSRSEMNVSTLELGDSALYLCASTSEPTSSGGAVSYEQYFGPGTRLTVT.

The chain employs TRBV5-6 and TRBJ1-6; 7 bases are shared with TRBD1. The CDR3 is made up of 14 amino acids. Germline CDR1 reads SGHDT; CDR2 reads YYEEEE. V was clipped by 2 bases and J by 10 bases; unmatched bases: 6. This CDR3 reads CASSLGRGRSPLHF. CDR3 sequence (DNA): TGTGCCAGCAGCTTAGGAAGGGGGCGATCACCCCTCCACTTT.

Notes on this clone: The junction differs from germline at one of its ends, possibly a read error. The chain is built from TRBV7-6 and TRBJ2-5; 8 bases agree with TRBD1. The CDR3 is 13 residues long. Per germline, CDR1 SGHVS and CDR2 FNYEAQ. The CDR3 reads CASRGTGEEIQYF. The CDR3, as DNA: TGTGCCAGCAGAGGGACAGGCGAAGAGATCCAGTACTTC.

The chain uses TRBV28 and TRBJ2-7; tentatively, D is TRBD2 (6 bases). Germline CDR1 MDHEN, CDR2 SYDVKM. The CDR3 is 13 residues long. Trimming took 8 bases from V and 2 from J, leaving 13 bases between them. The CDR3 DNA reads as TGTGCCAGCCGGGGGATAGGCGCCTACGAGCAGTACTTC. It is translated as CASRGIGAYEQYF.

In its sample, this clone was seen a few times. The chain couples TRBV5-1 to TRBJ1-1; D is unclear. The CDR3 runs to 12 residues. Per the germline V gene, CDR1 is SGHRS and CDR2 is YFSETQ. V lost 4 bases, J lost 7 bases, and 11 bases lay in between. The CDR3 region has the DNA TGCGCCAGCAGCCAAAGAGGAGGTGAAGCTTTCTTT. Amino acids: CASSQRGGEAFF.

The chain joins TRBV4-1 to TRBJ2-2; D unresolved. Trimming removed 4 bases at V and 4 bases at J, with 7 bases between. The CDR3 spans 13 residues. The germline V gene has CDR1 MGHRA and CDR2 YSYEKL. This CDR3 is CASSRTSTGELFF. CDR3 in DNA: TGCGCCAGCAGCCGAACTTCCACCGGGGAGCTGTTTTTT.

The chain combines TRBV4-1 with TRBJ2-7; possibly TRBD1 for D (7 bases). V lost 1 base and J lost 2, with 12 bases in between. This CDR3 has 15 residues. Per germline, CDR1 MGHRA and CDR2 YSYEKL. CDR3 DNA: TGCGCCAGCAGCCAAGGTCCAGGGGGGACCTACGAGCAGTACTTC. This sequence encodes CASSQGPGGTYEQYF.

CDR3 amino acids: CASSTRQTNQPQHF. The CDR3 DNA follows: TGTGCCAGCAGTACAAGACAGACAAATCAGCCCCAGCATTTT. The rearrangement joins TRBV27 to TRBJ1-5; weak D call: TRBD1 (5 bases). V dropped 5 bases and J dropped 4 bases, with 12 bases sitting between them. Germline CDR1 and CDR2: MNHEY and SMNVEV (reference sequence). The CDR3 consists of 14 residues.

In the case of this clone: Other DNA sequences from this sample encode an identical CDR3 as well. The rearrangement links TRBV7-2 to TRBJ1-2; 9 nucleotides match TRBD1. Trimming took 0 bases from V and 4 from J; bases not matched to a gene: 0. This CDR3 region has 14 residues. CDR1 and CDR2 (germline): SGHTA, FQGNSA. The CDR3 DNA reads TGTGCCAGCAGCTTAGCGACAGGGGGCTATGGCTACACCTTC. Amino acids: CASSLATGGYGYTF.

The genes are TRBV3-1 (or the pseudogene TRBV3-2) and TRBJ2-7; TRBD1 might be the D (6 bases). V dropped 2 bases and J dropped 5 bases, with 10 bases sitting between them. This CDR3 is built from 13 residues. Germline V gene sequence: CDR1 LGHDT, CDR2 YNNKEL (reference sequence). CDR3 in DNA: TGTGCCAGCAGCCAATCCTACAGGGACGAGCAGTACTTC. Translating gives CASSQSYRDEQYF.

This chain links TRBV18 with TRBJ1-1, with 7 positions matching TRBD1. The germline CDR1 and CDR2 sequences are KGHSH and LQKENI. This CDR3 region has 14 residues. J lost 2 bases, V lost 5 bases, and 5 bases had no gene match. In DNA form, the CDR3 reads TGTGCCAGCTCAAACAGGGGTGCAAACACTGAAGCTTTCTTT. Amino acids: CASSNRGANTEAFF.

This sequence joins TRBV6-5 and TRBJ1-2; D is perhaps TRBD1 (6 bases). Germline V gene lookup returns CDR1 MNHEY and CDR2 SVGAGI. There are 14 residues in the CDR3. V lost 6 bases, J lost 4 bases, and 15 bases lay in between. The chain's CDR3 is CASRDGQPPYGYTF. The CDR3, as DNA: TGTGCCAGCAGGGATGGACAGCCGCCCTATGGCTACACCTTC.